Below, 7 T cell receptor beta chains from the same sample are listed, as sequenced in a study of human thymus T cells. TCRdb's copy holds only in-frame clones and misses some; the assay was immunoSEQ multiplex PCR. The data contain under 70,000 clones, roughly 94% of them singletons. Material for sequencing was blood. All receptors derive from a boy less than two years old with a congenital heart defect but otherwise immunologically healthy.

This chain connects TRBV5-1 to TRBJ1-3, with 7 bases aligning to TRBD1. The CDR3 has 14 residues. Trimming at V came to 3 bases and at J to 0 bases, leaving 0 bases not matched to a gene. Germline V gene data show CDR1 as SGHRS and CDR2 as YFSETQ. CDR3 amino acids: CASSSGGSGNTIYF. As DNA, the CDR3 is TGCGCCAGCAGCTCAGGGGGCTCTGGAAACACCATATATTTT.

The rearrangement joins TRBV4-2 to TRBJ2-2, with D unclear. The CDR3 sequence is 18 residues long. Trimming took 0 bases from V and 0 from J, leaving 14 bases between them. CDR1 and CDR2 (germline): LGHNA, YNFKEQ. CDR3 DNA: TGTGCCAGCAGCCAAGATTCCTTCGGACCTACGAACACCGGGGAGCTGTTTTTT. This codes for CASSQDSFGPTNTGELFF.

In DNA form, the CDR3 reads TGTGCCAGCAGTGAATTTATGGCCTACGAGCAGTACTTC. It specifies CASSEFMAYEQYF. The chain couples TRBV6-1 to TRBJ2-7; no firm D call. The V end lost 2 bases, the J end lost 2 bases, and 7 bases lay between the germline ends. The CDR3 covers 13 residues. CDR1 and CDR2 from the germline V gene are MNHNS and SASEGT.

CDR3 loop: CASSRDRNEKLFF. CDR3 coding DNA: TGTGCCAGCAGTCGGGACAGGAATGAAAAACTGTTTTTT. The gene calls are TRBV6-1 and TRBJ1-4; 8 nucleotides match TRBD1. This CDR3 is 13 amino acids long. V dropped 5 bases and J dropped 5; count of bases not matched to a gene: 1. Germline CDR1 is MNHNS and CDR2 is SASEGT.

The J gene is TRBJ2-2, the V gene TRBV14; TRBD1 agrees at 8 bases. The CDR3 loop spans 15 amino acids. CDR1 and CDR2 from the germline V gene are SGHDN and FVKESK. V lost 5 bases to trimming and J lost 6 bases; unmatched junction nucleotides: 8. DNA for the CDR3: TGTGCCAGCAGCTTCGACAGGGGATGGCCCGGGGAGCTGTTTTTT. Protein: CASSFDRGWPGELFF. Based on the CDR3 plus reference TRBV14 and TRBJ2-2, the full variable domain is EAGVTQFPSHSVIEKGQTVTLRCDPISGHDNLYWYRRVMGKEIKFLLHFVKESKQDESGMPNNRFLAERTGGTYSTLKVQPAELEDSGVYFCASSFDRGWPGELFFGEGSRLTVL.

This clone was picked up a small number of times. The J gene is TRBJ2-2, the V gene TRBV5-1, with 8 bases identical to TRBD2. Germline trimming cut 5 bases from V and 3 bases from J; bases unmatched to any gene: 3. Germline V CDR1 and CDR2: SGHRS, YFSETQ. The CDR3 is 14 residues long. CDR3 loop: CASRRGGDTGELFF. The CDR3 DNA reads as TGCGCCAGCAGACGGGGGGGCGACACCGGGGAGCTGTTTTTT.

The CDR3 DNA reads TGTGCCTGTTCCGGGACAGCCCATGGCTACACCTTC. Protein sequence: CACSGTAHGYTF. The J gene is TRBJ1-2, the V gene TRBV30; 7 bases are a match to TRBD1. The CDR3 spans 12 residues. The ends lost 6 bases at V and 6 bases at J; junction bases unmatched: 7. In germline, CDR1 is GTSNPN, CDR2 SVGIG (reference sequence).